Described below is a single TCR beta chain sequence and its context. Its antigen is unidentified. The CDR3 sequence is 14 residues long. Germline CDR1 SGHRS, CDR2 YFSETQ. The data were obtained in a study of monozygotic twins with inflammatory bowel disease. The study's findings and limits: Healthy co-twins had higher TCRbeta inverse Simpson diversity than their IBD twins.

With eight separate reactions per sample, the authors made cDNA. Nested amplification of TCRalpha and TCRbeta cDNA involved two PCRs of approximately 16 and 10 cycles. TCRdb re-called the 5' RACE reads, yielding one record per CDR3 amino acid sequence without DNA. This listing includes approximately 400,000 distinct CDR3 sequences. The clonotype comes from a human donor with ulcerative colitis or Crohn's disease, or a healthy co-twin of an affected twin (not recorded which). The rearrangement links TRBV5-1 to TRBJ2-7; the TCRdb D gene call, TRBD2, has no DNA to confirm it. The sample was blood. CDR3 sequence: CASSLEGFSYEQYF. The complete variable domain, with remaining parts taken from reference TRBV5-1 and TRBJ2-7, reads KAGVTQTPRYLIKTRGQQVTLSCSPISGHRSVSWYQQTPGQGLQFLFEYFSETQRNKGNFPGRFSGRQFSNSRSEMNVSTLELGDSALYLCASSLEGFSYEQYFGPGTRLTVT.